This T cell receptor beta chain originates from a study of shared clonotypes between healthy human individuals. The protocol was immunoSEQ multiplex PCR, while the TCRdb copy is restricted to in-frame clones and leaves out a portion. The sample has around 2.3 million clones; roughly 95% are singletons. This CDR3 comprises 13 residues. V dropped 6 bases and J dropped 2 bases, with 8 bases sitting between them. Germline V lookup: CDR1 MNHNY, CDR2 SVGAGI (reference sequence). The TCR was taken from a man between 18 and 35 years old in good health. The chain joins TRBV6-6 to TRBJ2-1; a possible D gene is TRBD1 (5 bases). The sequencing input was naive CD4+ T cells sorted from blood. The subset denotes: CD45RA+ positively selected. The CDR3 loop reads CASRQGPYNEQFF. DNA for the CDR3: TGTGCCAGCAGGCAGGGCCCCTACAATGAGCAGTTCTTC.